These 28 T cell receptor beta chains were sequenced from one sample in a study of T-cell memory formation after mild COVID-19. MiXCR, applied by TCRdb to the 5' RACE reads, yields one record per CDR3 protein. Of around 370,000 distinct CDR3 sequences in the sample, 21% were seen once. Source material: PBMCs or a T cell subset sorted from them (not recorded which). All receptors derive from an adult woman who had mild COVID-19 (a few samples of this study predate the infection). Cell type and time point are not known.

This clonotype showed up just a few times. The CDR3, as DNA: TGTGCCAGCAGCTCCCTAGCGGGAGTGGTGGCAGATACGCAGTATTTT. The encoded protein is CASSSLAGVVADTQYF. This rearrangement joins TRBV7-9 to TRBJ2-3, with 10 bases lining up with TRBD2. Trimming took 4 bases from V and 4 from J; bases not matched to a gene: 8. Germline CDR1 and CDR2: SEHNR and FQNEAQ (reference sequence). The CDR3 is 16 amino acids.

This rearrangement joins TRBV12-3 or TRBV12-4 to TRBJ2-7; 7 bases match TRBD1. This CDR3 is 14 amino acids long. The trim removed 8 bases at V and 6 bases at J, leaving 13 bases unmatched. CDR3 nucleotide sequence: TGTGCCAGCGGCTACGACAGGGTTTCGCCCGAGCAGTACTTC. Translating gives CASGYDRVSPEQYF.

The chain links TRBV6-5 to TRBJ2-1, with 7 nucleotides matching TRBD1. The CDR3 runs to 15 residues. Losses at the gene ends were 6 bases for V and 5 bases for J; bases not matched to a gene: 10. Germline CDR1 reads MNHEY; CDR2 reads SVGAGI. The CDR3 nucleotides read TGTGCCAGCAGCCCTCGTCCACAGGGGCACAATGAGCAGTTCTTC. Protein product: CASSPRPQGHNEQFF.

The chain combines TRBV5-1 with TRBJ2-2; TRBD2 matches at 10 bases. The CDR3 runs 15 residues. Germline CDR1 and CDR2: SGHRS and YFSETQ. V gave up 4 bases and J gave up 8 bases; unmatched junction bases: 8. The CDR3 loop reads CASSVSSGSAGELFF. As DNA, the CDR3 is TGCGCCAGCAGCGTATCTAGCGGGAGTGCTGGGGAGCTGTTTTTT.

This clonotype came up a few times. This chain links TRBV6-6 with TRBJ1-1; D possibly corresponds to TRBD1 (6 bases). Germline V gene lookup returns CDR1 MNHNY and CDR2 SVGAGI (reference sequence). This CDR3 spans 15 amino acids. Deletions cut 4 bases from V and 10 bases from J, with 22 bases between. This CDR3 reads CASSSSDTGIMVAFF. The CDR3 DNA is TGTGCCAGCAGTTCCTCCGACACAGGGATAATGGTAGCTTTCTTT.

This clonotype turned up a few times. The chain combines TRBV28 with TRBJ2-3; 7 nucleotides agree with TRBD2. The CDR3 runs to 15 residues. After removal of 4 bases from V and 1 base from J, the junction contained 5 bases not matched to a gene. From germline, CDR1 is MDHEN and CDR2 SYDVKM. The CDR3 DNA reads TGTGCCAGCAGTTCTCCTGCGGGAGGCACAGATACGCAGTATTTT. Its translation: CASSSPAGGTDTQYF.

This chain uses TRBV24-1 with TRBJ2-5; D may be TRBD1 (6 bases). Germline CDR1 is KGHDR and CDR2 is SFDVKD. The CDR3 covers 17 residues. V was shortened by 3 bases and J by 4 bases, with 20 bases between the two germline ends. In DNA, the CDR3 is TGTGCCACCAGTGATCCCCGCAACAGGGAAGCGAGAGAGACCCAGTACTTC. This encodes CATSDPRNREARETQYF.

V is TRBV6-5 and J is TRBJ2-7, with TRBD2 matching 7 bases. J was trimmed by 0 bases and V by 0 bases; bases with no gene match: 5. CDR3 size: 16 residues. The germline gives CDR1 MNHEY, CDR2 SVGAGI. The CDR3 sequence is CASSYSGGSHSYEQYF. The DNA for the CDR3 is TGTGCCAGCAGTTACTCGGGGGGGAGTCACTCCTACGAGCAGTACTTC.

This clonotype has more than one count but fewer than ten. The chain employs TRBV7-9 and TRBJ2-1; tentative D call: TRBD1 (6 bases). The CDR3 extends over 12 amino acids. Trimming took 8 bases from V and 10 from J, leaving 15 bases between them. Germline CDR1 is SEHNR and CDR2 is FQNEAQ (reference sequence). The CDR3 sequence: CASSSTGTEQFF. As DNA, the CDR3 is TGTGCCAGCTCCTCGACCGGGACAGAGCAGTTCTTC. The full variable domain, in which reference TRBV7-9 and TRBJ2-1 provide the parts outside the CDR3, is DTGVSQNPRHKITKRGQNVTFRCDPISEHNRLYWYRQTLGQGPEFLTYFQNEAQLEKSRLLSDRFSAERPKGSFSTLEIQRTEQGDSAMYLCASSSTGTEQFFGPGTRLTVL.

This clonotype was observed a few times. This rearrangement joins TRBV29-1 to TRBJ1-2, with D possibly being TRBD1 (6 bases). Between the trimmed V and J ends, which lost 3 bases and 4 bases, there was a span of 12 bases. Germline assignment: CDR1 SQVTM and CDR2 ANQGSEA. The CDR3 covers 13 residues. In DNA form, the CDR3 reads TGCAGCGTTGAGCGGGGGCGCGTCTATGGCTACACCTTC. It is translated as CSVERGRVYGYTF.

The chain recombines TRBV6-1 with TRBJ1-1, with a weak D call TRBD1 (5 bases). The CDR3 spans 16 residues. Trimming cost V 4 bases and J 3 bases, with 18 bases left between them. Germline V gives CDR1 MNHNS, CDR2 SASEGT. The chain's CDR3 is CASSVPWGLGDTEAFF. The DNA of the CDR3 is TGTGCCAGCAGTGTTCCCTGGGGGTTGGGCGACACTGAAGCTTTCTTT.

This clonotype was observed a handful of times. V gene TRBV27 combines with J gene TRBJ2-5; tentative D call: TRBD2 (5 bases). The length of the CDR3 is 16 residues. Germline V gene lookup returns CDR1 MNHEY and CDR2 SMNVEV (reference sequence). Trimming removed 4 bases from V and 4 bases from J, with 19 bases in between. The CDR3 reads CASSSPEGWGRETQYF. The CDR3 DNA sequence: TGTGCCAGCAGTTCCCCAGAGGGATGGGGTCGAGAGACCCAGTACTTC.

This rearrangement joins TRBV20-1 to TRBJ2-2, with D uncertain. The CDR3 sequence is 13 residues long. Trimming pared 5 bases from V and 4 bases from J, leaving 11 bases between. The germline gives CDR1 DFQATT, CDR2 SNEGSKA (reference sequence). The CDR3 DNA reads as TGCAGTGCTCAAACAAGGGCCACCGGGGAGCTGTTTTTT. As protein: CSAQTRATGELFF.

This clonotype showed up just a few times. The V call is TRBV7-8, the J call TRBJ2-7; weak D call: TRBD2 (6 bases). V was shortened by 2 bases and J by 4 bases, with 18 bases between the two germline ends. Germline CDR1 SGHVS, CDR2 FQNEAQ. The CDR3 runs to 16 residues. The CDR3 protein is CASSLTGPLEGYEQYF. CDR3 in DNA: TGTGCCAGCAGCTTAACAGGCCCCCTGGAGGGTTACGAGCAGTACTTC.

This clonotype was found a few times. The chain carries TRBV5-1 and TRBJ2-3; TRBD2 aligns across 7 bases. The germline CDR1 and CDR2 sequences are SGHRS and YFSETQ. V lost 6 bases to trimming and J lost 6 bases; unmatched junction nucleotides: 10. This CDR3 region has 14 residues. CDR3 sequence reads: CASNVGGPWDTQYF. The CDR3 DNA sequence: TGCGCCAGCAATGTGGGAGGGCCGTGGGATACGCAGTATTTT. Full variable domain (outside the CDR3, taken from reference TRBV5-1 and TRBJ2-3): KAGVTQTPRYLIKTRGQQVTLSCSPISGHRSVSWYQQTPGQGLQFLFEYFSETQRNKGNFPGRFSGRQFSNSRSEMNVSTLELGDSALYLCASNVGGPWDTQYFGPGTRLTVL.

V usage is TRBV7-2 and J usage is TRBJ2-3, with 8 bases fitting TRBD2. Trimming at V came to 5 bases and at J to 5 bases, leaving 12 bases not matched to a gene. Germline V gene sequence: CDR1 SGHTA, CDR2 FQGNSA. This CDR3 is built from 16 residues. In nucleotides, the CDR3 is TGTGCCAGCAGCCCTGGGGGGGCGGGAGGTGGAGATACGCAGTATTTT. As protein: CASSPGGAGGGDTQYF.

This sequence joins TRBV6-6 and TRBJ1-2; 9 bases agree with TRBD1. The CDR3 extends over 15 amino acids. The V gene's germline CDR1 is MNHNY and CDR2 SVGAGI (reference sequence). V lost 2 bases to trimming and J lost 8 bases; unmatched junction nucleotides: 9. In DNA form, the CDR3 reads TGTGCCAGCAGTTACGGACAGGGGAAGACTATGGGCTACACCTTC. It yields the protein CASSYGQGKTMGYTF.

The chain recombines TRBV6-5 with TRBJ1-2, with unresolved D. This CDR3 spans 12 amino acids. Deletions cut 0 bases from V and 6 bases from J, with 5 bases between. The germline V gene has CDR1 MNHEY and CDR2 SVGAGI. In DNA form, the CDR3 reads TGTGCCAGCAGTTACTCGCGGGATGGCTACACCTTC. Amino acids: CASSYSRDGYTF.

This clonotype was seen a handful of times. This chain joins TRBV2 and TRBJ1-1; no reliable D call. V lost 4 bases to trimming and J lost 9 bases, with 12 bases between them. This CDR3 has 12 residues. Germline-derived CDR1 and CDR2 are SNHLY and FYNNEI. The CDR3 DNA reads TGTGCCAGCAGTGTGGGCGGAACCAAAGCTTTCTTT. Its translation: CASSVGGTKAFF.

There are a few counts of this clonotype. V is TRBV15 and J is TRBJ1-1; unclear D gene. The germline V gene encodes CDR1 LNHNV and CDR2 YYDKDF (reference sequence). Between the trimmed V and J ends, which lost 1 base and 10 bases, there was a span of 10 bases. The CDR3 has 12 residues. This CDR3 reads CATSRVREGAFF. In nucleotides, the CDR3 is TGTGCCACCAGCAGAGTTCGGGAGGGAGCTTTCTTT.

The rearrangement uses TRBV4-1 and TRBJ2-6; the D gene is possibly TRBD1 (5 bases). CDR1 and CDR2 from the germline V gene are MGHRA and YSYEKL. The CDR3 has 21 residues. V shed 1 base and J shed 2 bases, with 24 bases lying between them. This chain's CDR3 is CASSQVSSLQVALAGANVLTF. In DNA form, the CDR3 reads TGCGCCAGCAGCCAAGTGAGCAGCCTACAGGTAGCCCTCGCTGGGGCCAACGTCCTGACTTTC.

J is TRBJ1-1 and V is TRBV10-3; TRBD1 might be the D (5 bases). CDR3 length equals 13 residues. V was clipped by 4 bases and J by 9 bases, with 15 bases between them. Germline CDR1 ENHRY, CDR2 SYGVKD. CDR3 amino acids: CAISASGTSKAFF. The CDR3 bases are TGTGCCATCAGTGCGTCCGGGACCTCGAAAGCTTTCTTT.

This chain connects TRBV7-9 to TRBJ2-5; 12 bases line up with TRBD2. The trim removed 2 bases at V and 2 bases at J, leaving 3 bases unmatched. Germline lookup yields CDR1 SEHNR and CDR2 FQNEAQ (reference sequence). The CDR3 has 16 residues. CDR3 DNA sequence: TGTGCCAGCAGCTTATTGACTAGCGGGAGTCAAGAGACCCAGTACTTC. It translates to CASSLLTSGSQETQYF.

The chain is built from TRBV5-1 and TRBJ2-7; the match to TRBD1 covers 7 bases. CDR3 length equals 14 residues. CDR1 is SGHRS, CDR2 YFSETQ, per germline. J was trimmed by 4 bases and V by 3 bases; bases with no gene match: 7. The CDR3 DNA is TGCGCCAGCAGCTCGTGGACAGGAGATTACGAGCAGTACTTC. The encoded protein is CASSSWTGDYEQYF.

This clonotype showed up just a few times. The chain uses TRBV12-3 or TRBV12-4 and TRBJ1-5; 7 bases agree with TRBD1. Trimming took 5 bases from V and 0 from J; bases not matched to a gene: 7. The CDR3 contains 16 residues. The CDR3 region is CASSTRTGNSNQPQHF. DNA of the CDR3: TGTGCCAGCAGTACTAGGACAGGTAATAGCAATCAGCCCCAGCATTTT.

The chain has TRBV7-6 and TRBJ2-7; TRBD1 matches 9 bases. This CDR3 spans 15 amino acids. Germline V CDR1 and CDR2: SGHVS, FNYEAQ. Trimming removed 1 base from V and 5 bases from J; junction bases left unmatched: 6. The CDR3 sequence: CASSLDRGPADEQYF. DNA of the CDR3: TGTGCCAGCAGCTTAGACAGGGGGCCGGCGGACGAGCAGTACTTC.

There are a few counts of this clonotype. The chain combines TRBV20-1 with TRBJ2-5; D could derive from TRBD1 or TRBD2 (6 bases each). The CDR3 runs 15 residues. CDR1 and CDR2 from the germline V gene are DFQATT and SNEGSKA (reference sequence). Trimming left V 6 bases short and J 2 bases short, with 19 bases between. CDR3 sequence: CSAPMGGLSQETQYF. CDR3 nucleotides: TGCAGTGCCCCGATGGGGGGCTTATCTCAAGAGACCCAGTACTTC.

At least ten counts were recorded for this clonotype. The CDR3 DNA sequence: TGTGCCAGCAGTGACGGGACAGGGCCTCGAACTGAAGCTTTCTTT. Translating gives CASSDGTGPRTEAFF. This rearrangement joins TRBV2 to TRBJ1-1, with 9 positions matching TRBD1. Germline values: CDR1 SNHLY, CDR2 FYNNEI. J lost 5 bases, V lost 3 bases, and 7 bases had no gene match. The length of the CDR3 is 15 residues.